The 19 T cell receptor beta chains in this list originate from one sample, sequenced in a study of vaccination effects on CD4 cells after COVID-19. Clones were sequenced by immunoSEQ multiplex PCR, and TCRdb holds only the in-frame ones, with some missing. The repertoire holds roughly 27,000 clones, roughly 85% seen once, with 5.5% to 8% in the top ten. No antigen is known for these receptors. Pools of viral peptides were used by the ViraFEST assay to expand antigen-specific CD4+ T cells ahead of sequencing. Cells that had been cultured for 10 days were the source of isolated CD4+ T cells. Each person got two doses of an mRNA SARS-CoV-2 vaccine, BNT162b2 or mRNA-1273. Source: CD4+ T cells from PBMCs cultured with SARS-CoV-2 spike peptides, taken after COVID-19 vaccination. Every receptor here comes from a human donor who received a COVID-19 vaccine. Some clones in this sample may be carry-over from other donors' samples.

The CDR3 here is CASSSYPTLGELFF. For the CDR3, the DNA is TGCGCCAGCAGCTCCTACCCAACTTTGGGGGAGCTGTTTTTT. This chain uses TRBV5-1 with TRBJ2-2; no firm D call. V was shortened by 3 bases and J by 8 bases, with 14 bases between the two germline ends. Looked up from germline, CDR1 is SGHRS and CDR2 is YFSETQ. CDR3 length: 14 residues.

By proportion, this clone is medium-sized. The J gene is TRBJ1-2, the V gene TRBV3-1 (or the pseudogene TRBV3-2), with D maybe TRBD1 (6 bases). The germline CDR1 and CDR2 sequences are LGHDT and YNNKEL (reference sequence). There are 16 residues in the CDR3. The V gene lost 3 bases and the J gene lost 6 bases, with 20 bases spanning the gap. Here the CDR3 DNA reads TGTGCCAGCAGCCAGGGGACCTGGGGGCTTAATGATGGCTACACCTTC. Translating it yields CASSQGTWGLNDGYTF.

The rearrangement uses TRBV9 and TRBJ2-3; 8 bases match TRBD2. This CDR3 has 16 amino acids. After removal of 0 bases from V and 6 bases from J, the junction contained 9 bases not matched to a gene. CDR1 and CDR2 (germline): SGDLS, YYNGEE. Here the CDR3 DNA reads TGTGCCAGCAGCGTAGGGCTTCCGGGGGGGCAGGATACGCAGTATTTT. Protein product: CASSVGLPGGQDTQYF.

The V call is TRBV7-9, the J call TRBJ2-2; possible D gene TRBD2, 6 bases. The germline V gene encodes CDR1 SEHNR and CDR2 FQNEAQ (reference sequence). The CDR3 runs to 15 residues. V was shortened by 2 bases and J by 4 bases, with 11 bases between the two germline ends. CDR3 loop: CASSLIGSGTGELFF. CDR3 DNA sequence: TGTGCCAGCAGCTTAATCGGGAGCGGCACCGGGGAGCTGTTTTTT.

This clone was seen just once. V is TRBV7-9 and J is TRBJ2-7; possible D gene TRBD1, 6 bases. V was trimmed by 4 bases and J by 0 bases, leaving 13 bases between them. This CDR3 has 15 amino acids. Germline V gives CDR1 SEHNR, CDR2 FQNEAQ (reference sequence). Here the CDR3 reads CASSSLWGHSYEQYV. The CDR3 nucleotides are TGTGCCAGCAGCTCCCTCTGGGGGCACTCCTACGAGCAGTACGTC.

This sequence joins TRBV6-5 and TRBJ2-1; D is unclear. Germline lookup yields CDR1 MNHEY and CDR2 SVGAGI. The ends were cut back, 0 bases at V and 2 bases at J, with 8 bases in the middle. This CDR3 is built from 15 residues. DNA for the CDR3: TGTGCCAGCAGTTACTCGAGCTTGGCCTACAATGAGCAGTTCTTC. Translated: CASSYSSLAYNEQFF.

This clone showed up just once. The chain uses TRBV5-1 and TRBJ2-2; 7 nucleotides align to TRBD1. The CDR3 is 15 amino acids. V lost 4 bases, J lost 1 base, and 4 bases stayed unmatched. From germline, CDR1 is SGHRS and CDR2 YFSETQ. CDR3 in amino acids: CASSEGQVNTGELFF. For the CDR3, the DNA is TGCGCCAGCAGCGAAGGACAGGTGAACACCGGGGAGCTGTTTTTT.

The gene calls are TRBV7-2 and TRBJ1-5; no reliable D call. This CDR3 is 15 amino acids long. The V gene's germline CDR1 is SGHTA and CDR2 FQGNSA. Trimming removed 2 bases from V and 6 bases from J, with 14 bases in between. CDR3 residues: CASSLSPGMAQPQHF. The DNA of the CDR3 is TGTGCCAGCAGCTTATCGCCGGGGATGGCTCAGCCCCAGCATTTT.

The sample holds one count of this clone. The chain recombines TRBV2 with TRBJ2-1; D unclear. CDR3 length equals 15 residues. Germline lookup yields CDR1 SNHLY and CDR2 FYNNEI. V lost 1 base, J lost 3 bases, and 10 bases lay in between. This CDR3 is CASSEGQASYNEQFF. DNA of the CDR3: TGTGCCAGCAGTGAAGGCCAGGCTAGCTACAATGAGCAGTTCTTC.

The rearrangement joins TRBV7-8 to TRBJ2-7, with a weak D call TRBD2 (6 bases). The CDR3 is 14 amino acids. Germline CDR1 and CDR2: SGHVS and FQNEAQ. The V end was cut by 3 bases, the J end by 4 bases, with 13 bases between. CDR3 nucleotide sequence: TGTGCCAGCAGCTTGCTGGGAGGTCAATACGAGCAGTACGTC. Its translation: CASSLLGGQYEQYV.

The chain has TRBV7-3 and TRBJ2-1; the D is unclear. V was pared by 4 bases and J by 8 bases, with 12 bases between. The CDR3 length is 13 residues. Germline CDR1 SGHTA, CDR2 FQGTGA. This CDR3 is CASSYQAGDEQFF. In DNA form, the CDR3 reads TGTGCCAGCAGCTATCAGGCTGGGGATGAGCAGTTCTTC.

This clone has only a few counts. V is TRBV5-1 and J is TRBJ1-4, with a possible D match to TRBD1 (5 bases). This CDR3 is 15 amino acids long. Trimming pared 2 bases from V and 2 bases from J, leaving 10 bases between. Germline CDR1 is SGHRS and CDR2 is YFSETQ. The CDR3 nucleotides read TGCGCCAGCAGCTTAGGGGCAGCTACTAATGAAAAACTGTTTTTT. It translates to CASSLGAATNEKLFF.

This clone was seen a few times. V usage is TRBV30 and J usage is TRBJ2-7; possibly TRBD1 for D (6 bases). This CDR3 region has 15 residues. CDR1 is GTSNPN, CDR2 SVGIG, per germline (reference sequence). V shed 1 base and J shed 2 bases, with 15 bases lying between them. For the CDR3, the DNA is TGTGCCTGGAGTGGATCAGGGGTCTTTCCCTACGAGCAGTACGTC. Encoded protein: CAWSGSGVFPYEQYV.

V and J are TRBV7-3 and TRBJ2-6, with D uncertain. Trimming shortened V by 1 base and J by 0 bases, and 10 bases separated the two germline ends. The germline V gene encodes CDR1 SGHTA and CDR2 FQGTGA. This CDR3 is 17 amino acids long. The CDR3: CASSLRVGDSGANVLTF. The CDR3 DNA is TGTGCCAGCAGCTTAAGGGTAGGCGACTCTGGGGCCAACGTCCTGACTTTC. Full variable domain (missing parts from reference TRBV7-3 and TRBJ2-6): GAGVSQTPSNKVTEKGKYVELRCDPISGHTALYWYRQSLGQGPEFLIYFQGTGAADDSGLPNDRFFAVRPEGSVSTLKIQRTERGDSAVYLCASSLRVGDSGANVLTFGAGSRLTVL.

The V and J genes are TRBV3-1 (or the pseudogene TRBV3-2) and TRBJ1-1; D is uncertain. The CDR3 contains 15 residues. V was trimmed by 0 bases and J by 0 bases, leaving 8 bases between them. Germline V lookup: CDR1 LGHDT, CDR2 YNNKEL (reference sequence). The CDR3 DNA follows: TGTGCCAGCAGCCAAGACGCGCTCATGAACACTGAAGCTTTCTTT. Encoded protein: CASSQDALMNTEAFF.

This clone was seen a single time. The chain links TRBV11-1 to TRBJ2-7; TRBD2 agrees at 9 bases. CDR3 length: 13 residues. Germline values: CDR1 SGHAT, CDR2 FQDESV (reference sequence). CDR3 in amino acids: CASSLAGAYEQYV. In DNA, the CDR3 is TGTGCCAGCAGTTTAGCGGGGGCCTACGAGCAGTACGTC.

The rearrangement uses TRBV30 and TRBJ1-2; D not resolved. V was pared by 0 bases and J by 3 bases, with 11 bases between. CDR1 is GTSNPN, CDR2 SVGIG, per germline (reference sequence). The CDR3 contains 14 residues. CDR3 region: CAWSVPPKDYGYTF. The CDR3 nucleotides are TGTGCCTGGAGTGTCCCTCCAAAGGACTATGGCTACACCTTC.

The chain recombines TRBV5-6 with TRBJ2-6; D might be TRBD1 (6 bases). The V and J ends lost 3 bases and 0 bases respectively, with 13 bases between them. The CDR3 is 17 amino acids. Germline V gene lookup returns CDR1 SGHDT and CDR2 YYEEEE. The CDR3 DNA reads as TGTGCCAGCAGCTCTTACAGGGAAAACTCTGGGGCCAACGTCCTGACTTTC. This translates into CASSSYRENSGANVLTF.

The chain uses TRBV6-5 and TRBJ1-1, with D unclear. Trimming removed 4 bases at V and 4 bases at J, with 19 bases between. This CDR3 has 16 amino acids. Germline CDR1 MNHEY, CDR2 SVGAGI. CDR3 in amino acids: CASSLVALGFGTEAFF. CDR3 bases: TGTGCCAGCAGTTTAGTAGCTTTGGGGTTTGGCACTGAAGCTTTCTTT.